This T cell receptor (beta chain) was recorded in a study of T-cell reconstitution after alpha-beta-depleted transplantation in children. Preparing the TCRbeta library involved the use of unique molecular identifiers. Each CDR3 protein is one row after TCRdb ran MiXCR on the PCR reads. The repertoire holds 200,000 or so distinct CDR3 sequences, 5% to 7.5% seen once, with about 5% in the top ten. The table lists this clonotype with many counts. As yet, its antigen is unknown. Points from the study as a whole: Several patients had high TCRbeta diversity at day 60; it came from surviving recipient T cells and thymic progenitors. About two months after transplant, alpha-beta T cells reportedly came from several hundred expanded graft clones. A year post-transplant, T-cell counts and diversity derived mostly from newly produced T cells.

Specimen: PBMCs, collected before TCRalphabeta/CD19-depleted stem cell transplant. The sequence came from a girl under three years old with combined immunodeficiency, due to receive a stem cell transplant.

The CDR3 loop is CASSPRDSGANVLTF. DNA of the CDR3: TGTGCCAGCAGCCCCAGGGACTCTGGGGCCAACGTCCTGACTTTC. The J gene is TRBJ2-6, the V gene TRBV7-2, with D possibly matching TRBD1 (5 bases). Trimming shortened V by 5 bases and J by 0 bases, and 8 bases separated the two germline ends. The CDR3 spans 15 residues. Germline V gives CDR1 SGHTA, CDR2 FQGNSA.